This T cell receptor (beta chain) was obtained from a study of cytomegalovirus exposure and HLA in healthy donors. Study-wide results and caveats: The study flagged around 150 TCR beta chains as cytomegalovirus-associated.

In the PCR, 60 Vbeta and 13 Jbeta primers were used. Method: immunoSEQ multiplex PCR; TCRdb's copy keeps in-frame clones and lacks some. This sample has nearly 110,000 clones; 77% occur once, and the top ten carry roughly 3.9%. This CDR3 comprises 14 residues. In germline, CDR1 is GTSNPN, CDR2 SVGIG (reference sequence). The V gene lost 3 bases and the J gene lost 3 bases, with 11 bases spanning the gap. As concerns this clone: As yet, its antigen is unknown.

The sample taken for sequencing was PBMCs. This TCR derives from a male donor in good health and CMV-seronegative. This chain uses TRBV30 with TRBJ2-2; TRBD2 might be the D (5 bases). The CDR3 reads CAWSAIAYTGELFF. The CDR3 coding sequence is TGTGCCTGGAGCGCAATAGCGTACACCGGGGAGCTGTTTTTT.